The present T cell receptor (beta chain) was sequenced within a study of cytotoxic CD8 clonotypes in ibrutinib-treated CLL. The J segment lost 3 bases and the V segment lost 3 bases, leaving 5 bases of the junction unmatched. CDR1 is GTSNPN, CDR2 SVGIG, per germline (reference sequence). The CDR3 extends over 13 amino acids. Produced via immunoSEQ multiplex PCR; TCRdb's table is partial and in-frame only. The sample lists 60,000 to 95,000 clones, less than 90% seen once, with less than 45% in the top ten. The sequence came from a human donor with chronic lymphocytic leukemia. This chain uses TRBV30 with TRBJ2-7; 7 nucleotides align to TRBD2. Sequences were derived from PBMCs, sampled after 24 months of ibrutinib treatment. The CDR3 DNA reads TGTGCCTGGAGGACCACGGGGGGCTACGAGCAGTACTTC. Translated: CAWRTTGGYEQYF.